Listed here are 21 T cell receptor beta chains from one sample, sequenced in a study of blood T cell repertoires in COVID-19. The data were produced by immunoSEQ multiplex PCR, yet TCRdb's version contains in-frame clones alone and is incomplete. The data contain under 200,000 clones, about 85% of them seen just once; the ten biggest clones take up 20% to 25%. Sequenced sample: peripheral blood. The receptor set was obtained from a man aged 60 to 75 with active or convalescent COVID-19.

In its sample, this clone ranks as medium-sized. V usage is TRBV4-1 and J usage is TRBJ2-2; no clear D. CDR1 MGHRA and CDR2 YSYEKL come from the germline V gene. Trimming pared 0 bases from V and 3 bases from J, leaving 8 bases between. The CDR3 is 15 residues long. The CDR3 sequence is CASSQDHTYTGELFF. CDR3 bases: TGCGCCAGCAGCCAAGATCACACGTACACCGGGGAGCTGTTTTTT.

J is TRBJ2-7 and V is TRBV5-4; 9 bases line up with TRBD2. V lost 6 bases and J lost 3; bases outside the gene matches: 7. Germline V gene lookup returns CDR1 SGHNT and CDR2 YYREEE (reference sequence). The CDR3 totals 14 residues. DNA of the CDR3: TGTGCCAGCACGAGGGCGGGGGGGGACTACGAGCAGTACTTC. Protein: CASTRAGGDYEQYF.

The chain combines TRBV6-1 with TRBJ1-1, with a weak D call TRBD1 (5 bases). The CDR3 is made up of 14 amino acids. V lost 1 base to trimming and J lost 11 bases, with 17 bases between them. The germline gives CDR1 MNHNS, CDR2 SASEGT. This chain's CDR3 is CASSEGQPVTVAFF. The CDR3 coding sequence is TGTGCCAGCAGTGAAGGACAGCCGGTGACAGTGGCTTTCTTT.

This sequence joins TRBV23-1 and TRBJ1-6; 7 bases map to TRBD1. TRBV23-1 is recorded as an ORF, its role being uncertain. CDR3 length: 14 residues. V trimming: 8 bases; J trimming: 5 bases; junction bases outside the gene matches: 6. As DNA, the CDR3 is TGCGCCAGCCTATTGGGGACAGATAATTCACCCCTCCACTTT. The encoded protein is CASLLGTDNSPLHF.

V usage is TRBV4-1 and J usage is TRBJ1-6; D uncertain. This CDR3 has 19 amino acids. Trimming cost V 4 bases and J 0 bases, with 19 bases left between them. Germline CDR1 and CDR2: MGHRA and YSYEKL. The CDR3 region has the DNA TGCGCCAGCAGCCGAAATGAACTTCTGGGGAGCTCCTATAATTCACCCCTCCACTTT. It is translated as CASSRNELLGSSYNSPLHF.

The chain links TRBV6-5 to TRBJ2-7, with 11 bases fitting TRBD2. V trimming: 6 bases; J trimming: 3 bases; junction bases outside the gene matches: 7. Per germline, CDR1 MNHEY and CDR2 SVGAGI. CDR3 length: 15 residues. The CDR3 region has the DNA TGTGCCAGCAGGACAACTAGCGGGGGAAACTACGAGCAGTACTTC. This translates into CASRTTSGGNYEQYF.

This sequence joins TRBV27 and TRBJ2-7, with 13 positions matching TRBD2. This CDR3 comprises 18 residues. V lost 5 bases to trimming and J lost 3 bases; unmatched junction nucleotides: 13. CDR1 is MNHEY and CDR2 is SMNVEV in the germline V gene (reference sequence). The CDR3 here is CASSPRLAGGSVYYEQYF. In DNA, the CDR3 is TGTGCCAGCAGTCCCCGACTAGCGGGGGGCTCAGTCTACTACGAGCAGTACTTC.

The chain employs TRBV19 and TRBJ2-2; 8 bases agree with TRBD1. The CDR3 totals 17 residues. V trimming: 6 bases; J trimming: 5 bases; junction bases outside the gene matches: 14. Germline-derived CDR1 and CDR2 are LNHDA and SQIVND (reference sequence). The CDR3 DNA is TGTGCCAGTAGCCCGACGCAGGGGGCCGGTCGAACCGGGGAGCTGTTTTTT. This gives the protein CASSPTQGAGRTGELFF.

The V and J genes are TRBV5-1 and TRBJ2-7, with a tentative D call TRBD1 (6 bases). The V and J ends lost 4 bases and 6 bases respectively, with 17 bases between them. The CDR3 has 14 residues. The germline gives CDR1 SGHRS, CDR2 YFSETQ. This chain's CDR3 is CASSGGSTGSEQYF. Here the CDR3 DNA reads TGCGCCAGCAGCGGGGGAAGTACAGGGAGCGAGCAGTACTTC.

CDR3 nucleotides: TGTGCCAGCAGCCCCACTAGAGGTCAGTCCTACAATGAGCAGTTCTTC. This encodes CASSPTRGQSYNEQFF. This chain uses TRBV9 with TRBJ2-1, with D possibly matching TRBD2 (5 bases). The CDR3 spans 16 residues. V lost 4 bases and J lost 1, with 15 bases in between. CDR1 is SGDLS, CDR2 YYNGEE, per germline.

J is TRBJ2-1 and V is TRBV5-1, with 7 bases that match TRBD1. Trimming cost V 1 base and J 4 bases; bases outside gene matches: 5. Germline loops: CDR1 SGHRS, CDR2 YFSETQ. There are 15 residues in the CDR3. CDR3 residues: CASSLSTGRYNEQFF. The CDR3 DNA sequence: TGCGCCAGCAGCTTGTCGACAGGGAGATACAATGAGCAGTTCTTC.

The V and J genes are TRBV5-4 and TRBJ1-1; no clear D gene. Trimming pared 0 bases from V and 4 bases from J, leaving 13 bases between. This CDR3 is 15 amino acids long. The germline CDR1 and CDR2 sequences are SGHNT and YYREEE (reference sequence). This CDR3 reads CASSLAARVGTEAFF. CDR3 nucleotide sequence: TGTGCCAGCAGCTTGGCCGCGCGGGTTGGCACTGAAGCTTTCTTT.

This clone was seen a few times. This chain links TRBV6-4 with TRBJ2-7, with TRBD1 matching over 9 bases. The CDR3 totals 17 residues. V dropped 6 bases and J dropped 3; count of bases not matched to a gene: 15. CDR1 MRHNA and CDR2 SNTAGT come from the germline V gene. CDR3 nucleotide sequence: TGTGCCAGCAGCCCACCAACAGGGGGCCACCTCTTCTACGAGCAGTACTTC. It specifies CASSPPTGGHLFYEQYF.

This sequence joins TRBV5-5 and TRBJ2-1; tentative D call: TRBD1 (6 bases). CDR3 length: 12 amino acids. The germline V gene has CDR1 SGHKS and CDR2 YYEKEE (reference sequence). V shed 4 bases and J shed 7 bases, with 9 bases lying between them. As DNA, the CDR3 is TGTGCCAGCAGCGTTCAGGGGAATGAGCAGTTCTTC. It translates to CASSVQGNEQFF.

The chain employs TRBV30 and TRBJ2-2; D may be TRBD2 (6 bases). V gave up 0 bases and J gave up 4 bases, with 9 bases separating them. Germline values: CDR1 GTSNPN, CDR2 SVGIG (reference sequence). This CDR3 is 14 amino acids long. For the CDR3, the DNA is TGTGCCTGGAGTGTTGGAGGGAGCACCGGGGAGCTGTTTTTT. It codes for CAWSVGGSTGELFF.

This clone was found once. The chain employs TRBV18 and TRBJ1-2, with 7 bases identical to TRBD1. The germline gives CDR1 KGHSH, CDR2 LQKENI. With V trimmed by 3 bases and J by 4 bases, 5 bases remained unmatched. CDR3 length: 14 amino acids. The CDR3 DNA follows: TGTGCCAGCTCACCCAGTGACAGGGTCTATGGCTACACCTTC. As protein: CASSPSDRVYGYTF.

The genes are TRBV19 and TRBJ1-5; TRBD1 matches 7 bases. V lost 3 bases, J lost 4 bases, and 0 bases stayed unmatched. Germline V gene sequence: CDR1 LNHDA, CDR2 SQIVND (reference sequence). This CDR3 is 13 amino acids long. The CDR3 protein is CASSIRGNQPQHF. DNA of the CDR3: TGTGCCAGTAGTATCAGGGGGAATCAGCCCCAGCATTTT. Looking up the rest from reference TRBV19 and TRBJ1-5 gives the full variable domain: DGGITQSPKYLFRKEGQNVTLSCEQNLNHDAMYWYRQDPGQGLRLIYYSQIVNDFQKGDIAEGYSVSREKKESFPLTVTSAQKNPTAFYLCASSIRGNQPQHFGDGTRLSIL.

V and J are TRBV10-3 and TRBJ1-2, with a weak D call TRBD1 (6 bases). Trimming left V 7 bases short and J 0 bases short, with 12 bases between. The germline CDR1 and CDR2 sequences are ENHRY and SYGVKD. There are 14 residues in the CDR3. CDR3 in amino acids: CAITTGTTNYGYTF. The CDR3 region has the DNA TGTGCCATCACTACAGGGACCACTAACTATGGCTACACCTTC.

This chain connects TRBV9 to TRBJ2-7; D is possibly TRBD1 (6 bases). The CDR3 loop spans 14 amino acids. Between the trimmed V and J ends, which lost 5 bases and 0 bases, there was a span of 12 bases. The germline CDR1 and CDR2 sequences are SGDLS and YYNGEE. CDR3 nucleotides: TGTGCCAGCAGAAAAACAGGGAACTCCTACGAGCAGTACTTC. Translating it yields CASRKTGNSYEQYF. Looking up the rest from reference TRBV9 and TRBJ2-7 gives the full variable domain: DSGVTQTPKHLITATGQRVTLRCSPRSGDLSVYWYQQSLDQGLQFLIQYYNGEERAKGNILERFSAQQFPDLHSELNLSSLELGDSALYFCASRKTGNSYEQYFGPGTRLTVT.

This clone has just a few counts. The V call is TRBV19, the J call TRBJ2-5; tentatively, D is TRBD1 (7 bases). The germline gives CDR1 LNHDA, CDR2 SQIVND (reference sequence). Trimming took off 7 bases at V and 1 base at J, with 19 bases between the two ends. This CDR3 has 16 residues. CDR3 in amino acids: CASTPRRGRSQETQYF. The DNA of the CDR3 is TGTGCCAGTACCCCCCGGAGGGGGCGTTCCCAAGAGACCCAGTACTTC.

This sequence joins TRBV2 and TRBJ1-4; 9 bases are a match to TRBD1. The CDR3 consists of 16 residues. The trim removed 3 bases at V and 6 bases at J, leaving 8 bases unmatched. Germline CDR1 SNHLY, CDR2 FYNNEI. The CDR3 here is CASSEGDRVVDEKLFF. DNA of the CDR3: TGTGCCAGCAGTGAGGGGGACAGGGTTGTTGATGAAAAACTGTTTTTT.